The text below deals with one T cell receptor beta chain. What it recognizes is unknown. TCRdb ran MiXCR on the reads and lists one entry per CDR3 protein. Of about 920,000 distinct CDR3 sequences listed, under 40% are singletons. The data were taken from a study of T cell repertoires in cytomegalovirus infection. V was cut by 3 bases and J by 4 bases, with 19 bases left in between. The CDR3 extends over 15 amino acids. Germline V lookup: CDR1 DFQATT, CDR2 SNEGSKA (reference sequence). The sequences come from cultured CD8+ T cells from PBMCs, collected from culture after CMV antigen stimulation. V is TRBV20-1 and J is TRBJ2-7; D is possibly TRBD1 (5 bases). The sequence derives from a human donor in good health (CMV status not recorded). Some clones in this sample may be carry-over from other donors' samples. The CDR3 reads CSARAGPMSPYEQYF. The CDR3 bases are TGCAGTGCTAGGGCAGGGCCCATGTCTCCTTACGAGCAGTACTTC.